This passage covers 14 T cell receptor beta chains from one sample sequenced in a study of T cell changes during pregnancy in multiple sclerosis. Clones were sequenced by immunoSEQ multiplex PCR, and TCRdb holds only the in-frame ones, with some missing. The table includes under 40,000 clones, roughly 90% detected once. Sequenced here: CD8+ T cells from peripheral blood mononuclear cells, sampled after pregnancy. These receptor sequences come from a female donor with multiple sclerosis, enrolled in a pregnancy study.

The V and J genes are TRBV7-9 and TRBJ1-1; D is ambiguous. Germline CDR1 is SEHNR and CDR2 is FQNEAQ (reference sequence). Trimming removed 5 bases from V and 0 bases from J, with 7 bases in between. The CDR3 is 13 amino acids. The CDR3 nucleotides are TGTGCCAGCAGCCGCGGGGTGAACACTGAAGCTTTCTTT. Its translation: CASSRGVNTEAFF.

The chain combines TRBV29-1 with TRBJ2-2; D is unresolved. The germline V gene encodes CDR1 SQVTM and CDR2 ANQGSEA. Deletions cut 7 bases from V and 7 bases from J, with 10 bases between. The CDR3 spans 11 residues. The CDR3 sequence is CSGLQVGELFF. CDR3 DNA: TGCAGCGGTCTTCAGGTCGGGGAGCTGTTTTTT.

This chain connects TRBV19 to TRBJ2-7; a possible D gene is TRBD1 (6 bases). Per the germline V gene, CDR1 is LNHDA and CDR2 is SQIVND (reference sequence). CDR3 length: 16 residues. Trimming removed 5 bases at V and 1 base at J, with 18 bases between. CDR3 sequence: CASSSRTDHSSYEQYF. The DNA for the CDR3 is TGTGCCAGTAGTTCCCGGACAGATCACAGTTCCTACGAGCAGTACTTC. Supplemented by reference TRBV19 and TRBJ2-7, the full variable domain reads DGGITQSPKYLFRKEGQNVTLSCEQNLNHDAMYWYRQDPGQGLRLIYYSQIVNDFQKGDIAEGYSVSREKKESFPLTVTSAQKNPTAFYLCASSSRTDHSSYEQYFGPGTRLTVT.

CDR3 sequence reads: CASSPGMGASSYEQYF. CDR3 DNA: TGTGCCAGCAGCCCCGGGATGGGTGCCTCCTCCTACGAGCAGTACTTC. This chain connects TRBV9 to TRBJ2-7, with D perhaps TRBD2 (5 bases). Germline CDR1 SGDLS, CDR2 YYNGEE. Trimming pared 4 bases from V and 0 bases from J, leaving 17 bases between. The CDR3 has 16 residues.

A few counts support this clone. The DNA for the CDR3 is TGTGCCAGTAGTATGGCGGACACTGAAGCTTTCTTT. Protein: CASSMADTEAFF. The chain carries TRBV19 and TRBJ1-1; no reliable D call. The CDR3 totals 12 residues. Germline CDR1 is LNHDA and CDR2 is SQIVND (reference sequence). V was shortened by 3 bases and J by 3 bases, with 5 bases between the two germline ends.

The rearrangement joins TRBV29-1 to TRBJ2-1; the match to TRBD1 covers 7 bases. The CDR3 is 13 amino acids. Trimming took 6 bases from V and 4 from J; bases not matched to a gene: 6. Germline V gives CDR1 SQVTM, CDR2 ANQGSEA. CDR3 sequence: CSVRTGYYNEQFF. In DNA, the CDR3 is TGCAGCGTCCGGACAGGTTATTACAATGAGCAGTTCTTC.

The DNA for the CDR3 is TGTGCCAGCAGCGAAGGAGCGGGACCCAGAGAGACCCAGTACTTC. Translated: CASSEGAGPRETQYF. The genes are TRBV13 and TRBJ2-5, with 7 nucleotides matching TRBD2. After removal of 5 bases from V and 4 bases from J, the junction contained 10 bases not matched to a gene. Germline V gives CDR1 PRHDT, CDR2 FYEKMQ (reference sequence). CDR3 length equals 15 residues.

The chain combines TRBV4-3 with TRBJ2-1, with a possible D match to TRBD1 (5 bases). Germline V CDR1 and CDR2: LGHNA, YSLEER. CDR3 length equals 17 residues. Trimming stripped 3 bases from V and 0 bases from J, with 15 bases between. The CDR3 here is CASSHSLGLSSYNEQFF. CDR3 sequence (DNA): TGCGCCAGCAGCCACTCCTTGGGGCTGAGCTCCTACAATGAGCAGTTCTTC.

This clone was observed a few times. The chain recombines TRBV16 with TRBJ1-2; D ambiguous. Germline V gene data show CDR1 as KGHSY and CDR2 as FQNENV. Trimming removed 4 bases from V and 6 bases from J, with 12 bases in between. The CDR3 has 13 amino acids. CDR3: CASSRRVMDGYTF. DNA of the CDR3: TGTGCCAGCAGCCGCCGCGTGATGGATGGCTACACCTTC.

The V gene is TRBV15, the J gene TRBJ2-7; D not resolved. V was clipped by 5 bases and J by 0 bases, with 11 bases between them. This CDR3 is built from 14 residues. Germline lookup yields CDR1 LNHNV and CDR2 YYDKDF (reference sequence). The CDR3, as DNA: TGTGCCACCAGCGGGCCGATGAGCTCCTACGAGCAGTACTTC. This sequence encodes CATSGPMSSYEQYF.

V gene TRBV27 combines with J gene TRBJ2-7; maybe TRBD1 (6 bases). This CDR3 is built from 14 residues. V was pared by 2 bases and J by 2 bases, with 10 bases between. CDR1 MNHEY and CDR2 SMNVEV come from the germline V gene (reference sequence). This chain's CDR3 is CASSLPGTTYEQYF. The CDR3, as DNA: TGTGCCAGCAGTTTACCCGGGACAACCTACGAGCAGTACTTC.

In nucleotides, the CDR3 is TGTGCCAGCAGCGAACAACTCTCCTACGAGCAGTACTTC. Translated: CASSEQLSYEQYF. The V and J genes are TRBV2 and TRBJ2-7; D is unresolved. Trimming left V 6 bases short and J 0 bases short, with 9 bases between. CDR3 length: 13 amino acids. Germline V CDR1 and CDR2: SNHLY, FYNNEI.

CDR3: CASSQNRYGQETQYF. As DNA, the CDR3 is TGTGCCAGCAGCCAAAACAGGTACGGACAAGAGACCCAGTACTTC. The chain couples TRBV14 to TRBJ2-5; TRBD1 is a possible D gene (5 bases). Deletions cut 2 bases from V and 2 bases from J, with 12 bases between. The CDR3 has 15 residues. Germline CDR1 is SGHDN and CDR2 is FVKESK.

The rearrangement joins TRBV4-3 to TRBJ1-1; D remains unclear. Trimming took off 0 bases at V and 10 bases at J, with 18 bases between the two ends. The CDR3 covers 15 residues. Germline assignment: CDR1 LGHNA and CDR2 YSLEER. The CDR3 spells CASSQDSSGSPGAFF. CDR3 DNA sequence: TGCGCCAGCAGCCAAGATAGTAGCGGCAGTCCCGGAGCTTTCTTT.